The 12 T cell receptor beta chains in this list originate from one sample, sequenced in a study of T cells in Graves' hyperthyroidism and ophthalmopathy. RNA transcripts gave rise to amplified TCR beta CDR3 regions. The study used the HTBI primer set for a first-round RT-PCR of the TCR CDR3. TCRdb re-called the multiplex PCR reads with MiXCR, one entry per CDR3 protein. The sample shows about 350,000 distinct CDR3 sequences, roughly 13% of them seen only once. Sequencing was carried out using blood. All receptors derive from a woman aged 25 to 39 with Graves' hyperthyroidism.

The chain carries TRBV27 and TRBJ1-5, with a tentative D call TRBD1 (6 bases). The V gene lost 5 bases and the J gene lost 4 bases, with 12 bases spanning the gap. Germline lookup yields CDR1 MNHEY and CDR2 SMNVEV (reference sequence). The CDR3 totals 14 residues. The CDR3 sequence: CASSPNTGNQPQHF. In DNA, the CDR3 is TGTGCCAGCAGTCCCAATACAGGGAATCAGCCCCAGCATTTT.

The table lists this clonotype with many counts. The chain is built from TRBV2 and TRBJ1-1; 7 bases are a match to TRBD1. The V gene end was trimmed by 6 bases and the J gene end by 3 bases; junction bases not matched to a gene: 7. Germline CDR1 and CDR2: SNHLY and FYNNEI. The CDR3 totals 14 residues. The CDR3 spells CASSLGGADTEAFF. Here the CDR3 DNA reads TGTGCCAGCAGCTTAGGGGGCGCGGACACTGAAGCTTTCTTT. The full variable domain, with the rest looked up from reference TRBV2 and TRBJ1-1, is EPEVTQTPSHQVTQMGQEVILRCVPISNHLYFYWYRQILGQKVEFLVSFYNNEISEKSEIFDDQFSVERPDGSNFTLKIRSTKLEDSAMYFCASSLGGADTEAFFGQGTRLTVV.

This chain links TRBV6-1 with TRBJ1-4; unclear D gene. Germline V gene data show CDR1 as MNHNS and CDR2 as SASEGT. The CDR3 is 11 amino acids. V shed 6 bases and J shed 3 bases, with 2 bases lying between them. CDR3 in DNA: TGTGCCAGCAGATCTAATGAAAAACTGTTTTTT. Protein: CASRSNEKLFF.

This clonotype was counted many times. J is TRBJ2-2 and V is TRBV6-1, with D perhaps matching TRBD2 (5 bases). The germline CDR1 and CDR2 sequences are MNHNS and SASEGT. Trimming left V 8 bases short and J 5 bases short, with 15 bases between. CDR3 length: 14 residues. CDR3 DNA sequence: TGTGCCAGCCAGGTCCGGGGTGGTACCGGGGAGCTGTTTTTT. Encoded protein: CASQVRGGTGELFF.

This clonotype was observed at least ten times. This chain uses TRBV20-1 with TRBJ2-3; 7 bases are shared with TRBD2. The V gene end was trimmed by 0 bases and the J gene end by 5 bases; junction bases not matched to a gene: 14. Per the germline V gene, CDR1 is DFQATT and CDR2 is SNEGSKA (reference sequence). There are 17 residues in the CDR3. The DNA of the CDR3 is TGCAGTGCTAGAGATCTTCGAGGGACTATAGCGCAAGATACGCAGTATTTT. This encodes CSARDLRGTIAQDTQYF.

The rearrangement uses TRBV27 and TRBJ2-1; D unresolved. Germline CDR1 and CDR2: MNHEY and SMNVEV (reference sequence). The CDR3 is made up of 14 amino acids. V was cut by 3 bases and J by 2 bases, with 8 bases left in between. This CDR3 is CASSFLDPYNEQFF. The CDR3 nucleotides read TGTGCCAGCAGTTTCCTAGATCCCTACAATGAGCAGTTCTTC.

This chain's CDR3 is CASSQDVRAGNEKLFF. The CDR3 nucleotides read TGCGCCAGCAGCCAAGATGTCAGGGCCGGTAATGAAAAACTGTTTTTT. The gene calls are TRBV4-1 and TRBJ1-4; tentatively, D is TRBD1 (5 bases). The CDR3 extends over 16 amino acids. V was shortened by 0 bases and J by 4 bases, with 12 bases between the two germline ends. Germline CDR1 is MGHRA and CDR2 is YSYEKL.

The chain couples TRBV9 to TRBJ2-7, with unresolved D. V lost 0 bases to trimming and J lost 2 bases, with 12 bases between them. This CDR3 comprises 15 residues. Germline CDR1 reads SGDLS; CDR2 reads YYNGEE. This CDR3 reads CASSVAVGPTYEQYF. CDR3 DNA sequence: TGTGCCAGCAGCGTAGCTGTGGGTCCCACCTACGAGCAGTACTTC.

The sample holds a few counts of this clonotype. The rearrangement uses TRBV9 and TRBJ1-2; TRBD1 matches 11 bases. The germline V gene has CDR1 SGDLS and CDR2 YYNGEE. With 4 bases clipped from V and 8 bases from J, the junction kept 10 bases outside the gene matches. The CDR3 runs 15 residues. CDR3 coding DNA: TGTGCCAGCAGCCCTCCCGGACAGGGGGCGAAGGGCTACACCTTC. Residues: CASSPPGQGAKGYTF.

This clonotype has more than one count but fewer than ten. The chain employs TRBV20-1 and TRBJ2-2; 9 bases match TRBD1. The CDR3 has 15 residues. The germline V gene encodes CDR1 DFQATT and CDR2 SNEGSKA (reference sequence). V lost 0 bases to trimming and J lost 5 bases; unmatched junction nucleotides: 4. The DNA of the CDR3 is TGCAGTGCTAGAGAAACCGGGACAGGGACCGGGGAGCTGTTTTTT. This gives the protein CSARETGTGTGELFF.

This clonotype was seen a few times. CDR3 sequence: CAWSWTSGINEQFF. The CDR3, as DNA: TGTGCCTGGAGTTGGACTAGCGGGATCAATGAGCAGTTCTTC. The chain is built from TRBV30 and TRBJ2-1, with 12 positions matching TRBD2. The CDR3 is 14 residues long. Trimming removed 2 bases from V and 6 bases from J; junction bases left unmatched: 2. Germline-derived CDR1 and CDR2 are GTSNPN and SVGIG (reference sequence).

This clonotype was seen many times. V and J are TRBV28 and TRBJ1-5; possibly TRBD1 for D (5 bases). Trimming removed 5 bases from V and 0 bases from J, with 11 bases in between. Germline V gene data show CDR1 as MDHEN and CDR2 as SYDVKM. The CDR3 contains 15 residues. In nucleotides, the CDR3 is TGTGCCAGCAGTACGCAGGGCTCTAGCAATCAGCCCCAGCATTTT. This sequence encodes CASSTQGSSNQPQHF.